What follows describes a single TCR beta chain. This clonotype has just a few counts. This clone's antigen is unknown. No much larger clone is present one base from it, and per-base qualities are unavailable. The record originates from a study of CD8 T cells in ankylosing spondylitis (dated 2017 in TCRdb). About the investigation overall: The study set out to find disease-linked TCR variants by profiling T cell receptor beta repertoires in ankylosing spondylitis patients and healthy donors. The full study cohort was made up of about 25 ankylosing spondylitis patients and some 100 healthy donors. Samples of peripheral blood were taken, and for ankylosing spondylitis patients, synovial fluid was collected as well. Paper-wide results and their limitations: Blood from ankylosing spondylitis patients appeared to be characterized by a TCR beta motif made up of about 8 highly homologous amino acid variants. Some motif variants were previously reported in synovial fluid and blood of reactive arthritis patients, suggesting common disease-initiation mechanisms. The disease-linked clones had a CD8+ phenotype and were found at relatively low frequencies in peripheral blood. Significant enrichment of the disease-linked clones was reported in matched synovial fluid samples from ankylosing spondylitis patients.

From the cysteine through the phenylalanine, the CDR3 covers 13 amino acids. Of the read, only the CDR3 DNA is kept; its 39 bases are in frame from base 1. Sequences SEHNR (CDR1) and FQNEAQ (CDR2) are obtained from the germline V gene (reference sequence). V lost 7 bases and J lost 1 base; the stretch between them is 9 bases long. This sample was sequenced with an Illumina HiSeq 2500. Quantitative 5'-RACE with molecular barcodes was the method used to prepare the TCR beta libraries. As for how the authors treated the data: To identify disease-linked TCR variants, a new computational method was used, one built on a probabilistic model of VDJ rearrangement. TCRdb trimmed public reads at Q25 via fastp, called clones via MiXCR and kept in-frame beta chains. Each record represents a unique CDR3 protein, reported with the most common genes and DNA among its rows. TCRdb assigned the V and J calls; the authors' analysis was not used. Here the sample has 200,000 to 300,000 distinct CDR3 sequences; 30% to 40% occur a single time. The ten largest account for roughly 4% of the sample.

The sequenced material came from blood, either unsorted or a sorted T cell fraction (not recorded which). The V and J segments used are TRBV7-9 and TRBJ2-3; the D gene assignment is ambiguous. The receptor was derived from a male donor with ankylosing spondylitis or in good health (not recorded which). The CDR3 protein sequence reads: CASTQDRTDTQYF. The bases are TGTGCCAGCACCCAGGACCGCACAGATACGCAGTATTTT.